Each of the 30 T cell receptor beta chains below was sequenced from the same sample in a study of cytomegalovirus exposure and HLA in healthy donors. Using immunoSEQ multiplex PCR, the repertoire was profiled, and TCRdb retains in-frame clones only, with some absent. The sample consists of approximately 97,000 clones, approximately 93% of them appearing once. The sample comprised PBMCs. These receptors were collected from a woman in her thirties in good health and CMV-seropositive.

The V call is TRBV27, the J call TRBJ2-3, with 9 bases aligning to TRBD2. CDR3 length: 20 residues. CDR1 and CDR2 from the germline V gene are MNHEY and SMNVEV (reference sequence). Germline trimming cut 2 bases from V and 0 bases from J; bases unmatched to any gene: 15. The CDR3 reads CASSLGWGTSLRTSTDTQYF. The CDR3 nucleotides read TGTGCCAGCAGTTTAGGTTGGGGGACTAGCCTCCGCACTAGCACAGATACGCAGTATTTT.

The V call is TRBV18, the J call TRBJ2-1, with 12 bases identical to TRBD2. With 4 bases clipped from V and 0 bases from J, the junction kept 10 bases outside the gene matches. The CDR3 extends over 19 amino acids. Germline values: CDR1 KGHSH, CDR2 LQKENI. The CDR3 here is CASSLKLAGGLSSYNEQFF. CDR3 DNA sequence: TGTGCCAGCTCACTTAAACTAGCGGGAGGACTCAGCTCCTACAATGAGCAGTTCTTC.

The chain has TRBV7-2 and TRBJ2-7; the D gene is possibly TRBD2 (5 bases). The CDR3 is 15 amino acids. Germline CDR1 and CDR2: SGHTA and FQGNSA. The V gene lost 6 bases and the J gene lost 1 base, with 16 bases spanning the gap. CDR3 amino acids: CASSWGEDGSYEQYF. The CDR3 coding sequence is TGTGCCAGCAGTTGGGGAGAGGACGGATCCTACGAGCAGTACTTC.

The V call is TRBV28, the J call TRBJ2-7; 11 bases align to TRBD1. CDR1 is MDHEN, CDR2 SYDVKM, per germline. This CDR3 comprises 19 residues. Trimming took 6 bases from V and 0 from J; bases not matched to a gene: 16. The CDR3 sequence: CASSDPGQGVIRGSYEQYF. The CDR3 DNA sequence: TGTGCCAGCAGCGATCCGGGACAGGGGGTCATTAGGGGCTCCTACGAGCAGTACTTC.

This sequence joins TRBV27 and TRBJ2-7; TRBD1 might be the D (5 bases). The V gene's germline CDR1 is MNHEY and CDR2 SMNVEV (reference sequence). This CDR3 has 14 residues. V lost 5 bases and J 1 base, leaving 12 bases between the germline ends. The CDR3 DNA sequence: TGTGCCAGCAGTCTGTCAGGGCCTTCCTACGAGCAGTACTTC. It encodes CASSLSGPSYEQYF.

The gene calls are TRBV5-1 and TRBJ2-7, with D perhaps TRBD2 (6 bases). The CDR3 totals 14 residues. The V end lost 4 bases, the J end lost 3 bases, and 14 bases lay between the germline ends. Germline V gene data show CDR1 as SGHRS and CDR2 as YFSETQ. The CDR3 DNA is TGCGCCAGCAGCGCGGGGACGGCAAACTACGAGCAGTACTTC. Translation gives CASSAGTANYEQYF.

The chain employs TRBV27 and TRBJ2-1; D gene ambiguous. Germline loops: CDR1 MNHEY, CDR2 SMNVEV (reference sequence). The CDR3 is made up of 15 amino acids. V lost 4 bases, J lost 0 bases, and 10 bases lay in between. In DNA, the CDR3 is TGTGCCAGCAGTTACACAGTGAGCTCCTACAATGAGCAGTTCTTC. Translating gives CASSYTVSSYNEQFF.

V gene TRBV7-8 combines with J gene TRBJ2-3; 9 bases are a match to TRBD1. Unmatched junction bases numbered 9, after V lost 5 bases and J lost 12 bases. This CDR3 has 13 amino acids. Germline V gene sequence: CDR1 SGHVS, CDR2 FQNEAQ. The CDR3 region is CASSLNRGQGQYF. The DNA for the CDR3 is TGTGCCAGCAGCCTAAATAGGGGACAGGGACAGTATTTT.

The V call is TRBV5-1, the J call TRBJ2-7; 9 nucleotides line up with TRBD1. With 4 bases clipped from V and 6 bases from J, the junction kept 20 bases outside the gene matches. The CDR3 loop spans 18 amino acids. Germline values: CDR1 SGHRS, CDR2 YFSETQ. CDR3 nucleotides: TGCGCCAGCAGCCCCGGATTACAGGGGGCCAGGCCATTATCCGAGCAGTACTTC. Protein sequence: CASSPGLQGARPLSEQYF.

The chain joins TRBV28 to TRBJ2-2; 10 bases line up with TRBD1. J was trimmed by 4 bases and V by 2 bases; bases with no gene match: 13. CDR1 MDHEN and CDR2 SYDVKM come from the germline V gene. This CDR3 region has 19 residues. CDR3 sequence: CASSLKRTGGGRPTGELFF. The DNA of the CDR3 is TGTGCCAGCAGTTTAAAAAGGACAGGGGGAGGGCGCCCCACCGGGGAGCTGTTTTTT.

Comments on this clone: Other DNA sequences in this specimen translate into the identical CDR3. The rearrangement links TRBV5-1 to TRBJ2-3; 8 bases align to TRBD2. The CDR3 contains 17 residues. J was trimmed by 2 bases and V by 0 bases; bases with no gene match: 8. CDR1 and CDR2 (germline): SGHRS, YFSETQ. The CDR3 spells CASSLGTGGGATDTQYF. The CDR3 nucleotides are TGCGCCAGCAGCTTGGGTACGGGAGGGGGGGCCACAGATACGCAGTATTTT.

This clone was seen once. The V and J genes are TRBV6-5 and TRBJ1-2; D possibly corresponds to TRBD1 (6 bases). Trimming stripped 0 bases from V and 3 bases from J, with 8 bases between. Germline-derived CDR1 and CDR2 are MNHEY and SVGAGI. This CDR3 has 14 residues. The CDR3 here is CASSYSRTDYGYTF. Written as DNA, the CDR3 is TGTGCCAGCAGTTACTCCCGGACAGACTATGGCTACACCTTC.

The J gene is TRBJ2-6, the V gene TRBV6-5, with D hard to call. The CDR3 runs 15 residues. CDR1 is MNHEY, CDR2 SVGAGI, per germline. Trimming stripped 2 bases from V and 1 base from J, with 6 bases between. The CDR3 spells CASSYPGSGANVLTF. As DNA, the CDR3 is TGTGCCAGCAGTTACCCAGGATCTGGGGCCAACGTCCTGACTTTC.

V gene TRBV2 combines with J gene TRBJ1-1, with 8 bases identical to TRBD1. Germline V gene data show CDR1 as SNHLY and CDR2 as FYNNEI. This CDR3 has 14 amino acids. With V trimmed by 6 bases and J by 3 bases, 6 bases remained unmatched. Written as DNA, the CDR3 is TGTGCCAGCAGCAGGACAGGGCTGGACACTGAAGCTTTCTTT. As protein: CASSRTGLDTEAFF.

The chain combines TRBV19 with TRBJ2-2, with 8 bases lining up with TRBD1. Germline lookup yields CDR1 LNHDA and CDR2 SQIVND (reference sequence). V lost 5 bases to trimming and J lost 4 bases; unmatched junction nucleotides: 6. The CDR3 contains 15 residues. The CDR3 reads CASSVDRVGTGELFF. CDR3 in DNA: TGTGCCAGTAGTGTGGACAGGGTAGGCACCGGGGAGCTGTTTTTT.

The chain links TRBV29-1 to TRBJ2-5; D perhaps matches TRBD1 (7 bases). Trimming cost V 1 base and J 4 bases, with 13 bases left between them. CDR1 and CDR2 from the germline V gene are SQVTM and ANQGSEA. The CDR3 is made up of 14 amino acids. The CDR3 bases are TGCAGCGTTGAAGGGCAGGGGGGTGCAGAGACCCAGTACTTC. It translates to CSVEGQGGAETQYF.

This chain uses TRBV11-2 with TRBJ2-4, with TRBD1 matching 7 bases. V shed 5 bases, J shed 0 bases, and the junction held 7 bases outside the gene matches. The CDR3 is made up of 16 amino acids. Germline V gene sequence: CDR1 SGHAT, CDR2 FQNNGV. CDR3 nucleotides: TGTGCCAGCAGCCCACGGACAGGTCTAGCCAAAAACATTCAGTACTTC. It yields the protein CASSPRTGLAKNIQYF.

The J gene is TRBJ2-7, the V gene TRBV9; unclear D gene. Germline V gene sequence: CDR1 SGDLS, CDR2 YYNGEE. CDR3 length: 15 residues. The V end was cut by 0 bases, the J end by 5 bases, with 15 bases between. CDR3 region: CASSVGGVVSDEQYF. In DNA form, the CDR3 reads TGTGCCAGCAGCGTAGGAGGAGTAGTTTCAGACGAGCAGTACTTC.

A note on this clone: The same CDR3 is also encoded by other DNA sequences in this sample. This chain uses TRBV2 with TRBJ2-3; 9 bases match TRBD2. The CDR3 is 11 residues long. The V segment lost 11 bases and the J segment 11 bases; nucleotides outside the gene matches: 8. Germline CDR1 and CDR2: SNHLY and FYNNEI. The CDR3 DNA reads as TGTGCCGGTCCTGTAGCGGGGGAGCAGTATTTT. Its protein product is CAGPVAGEQYF. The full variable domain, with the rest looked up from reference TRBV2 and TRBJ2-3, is EPEVTQTPSHQVTQMGQEVILRCVPISNHLYFYWYRQILGQKVEFLVSFYNNEISEKSEIFDDQFSVERPDGSNFTLKIRSTKLEDSAMYFCAGPVAGEQYFGPGTRLTVL.

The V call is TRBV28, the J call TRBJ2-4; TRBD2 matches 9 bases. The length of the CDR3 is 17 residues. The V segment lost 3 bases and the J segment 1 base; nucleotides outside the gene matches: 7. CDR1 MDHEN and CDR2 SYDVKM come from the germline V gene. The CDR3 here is CASSFWASGAAKNIQYF. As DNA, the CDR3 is TGTGCCAGCAGTTTCTGGGCTAGCGGGGCTGCCAAAAACATTCAGTACTTC.

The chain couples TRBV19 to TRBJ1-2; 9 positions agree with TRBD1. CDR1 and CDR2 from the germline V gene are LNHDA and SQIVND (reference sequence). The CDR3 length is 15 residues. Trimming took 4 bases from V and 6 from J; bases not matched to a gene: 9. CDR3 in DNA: TGTGCCAGTAGTACCCCGGACAGGGGCCGGCATGGCTACACCTTC. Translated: CASSTPDRGRHGYTF.

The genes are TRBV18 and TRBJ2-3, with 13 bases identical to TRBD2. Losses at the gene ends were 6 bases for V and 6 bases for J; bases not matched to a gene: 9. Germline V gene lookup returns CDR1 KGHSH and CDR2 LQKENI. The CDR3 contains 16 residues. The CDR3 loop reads CASSDIGTSGKDTQYF. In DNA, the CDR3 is TGTGCCAGCTCCGATATTGGGACTAGCGGGAAGGATACGCAGTATTTT.

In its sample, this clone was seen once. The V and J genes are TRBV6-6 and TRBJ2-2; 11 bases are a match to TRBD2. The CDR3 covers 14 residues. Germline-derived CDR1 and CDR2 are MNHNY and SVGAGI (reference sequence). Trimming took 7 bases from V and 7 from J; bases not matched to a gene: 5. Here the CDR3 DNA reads TGTGCCAGCAACCTAGCGGGAGGAGTCGGGGAGCTGTTTTTT. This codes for CASNLAGGVGELFF.

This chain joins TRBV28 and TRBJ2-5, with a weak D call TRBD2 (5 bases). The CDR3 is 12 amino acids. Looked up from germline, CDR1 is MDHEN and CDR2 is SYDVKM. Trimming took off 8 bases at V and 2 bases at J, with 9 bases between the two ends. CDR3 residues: CASGRGQETQYF. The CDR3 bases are TGTGCCAGCGGGCGAGGGCAAGAGACCCAGTACTTC.

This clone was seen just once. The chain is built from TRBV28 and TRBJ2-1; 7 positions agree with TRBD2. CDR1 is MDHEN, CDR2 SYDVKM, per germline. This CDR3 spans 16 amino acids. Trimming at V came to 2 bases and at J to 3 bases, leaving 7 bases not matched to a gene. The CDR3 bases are TGTGCCAGCAGTTTAAACGCGGGAGCGAACTACAATGAGCAGTTCTTC. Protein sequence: CASSLNAGANYNEQFF.

The CDR3 here is CASSMSLSRGVGANVLTF. In nucleotides, the CDR3 is TGTGCCAGTAGTATGAGTCTTTCCCGGGGGGTAGGGGCCAACGTCCTGACTTTC. The chain employs TRBV19 and TRBJ2-6, with TRBD2 identical over 7 bases. In germline, CDR1 is LNHDA, CDR2 SQIVND (reference sequence). The CDR3 contains 18 residues. V lost 3 bases, J lost 4 bases, and 12 bases stayed unmatched.

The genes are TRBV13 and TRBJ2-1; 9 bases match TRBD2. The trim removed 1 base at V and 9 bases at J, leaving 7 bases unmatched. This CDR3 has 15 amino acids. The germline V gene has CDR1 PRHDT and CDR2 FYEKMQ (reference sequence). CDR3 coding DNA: TGTGCCAGCAGCTTAGTAGCGGGAGACTACTTTGAGCAGTTCTTC. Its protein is CASSLVAGDYFEQFF. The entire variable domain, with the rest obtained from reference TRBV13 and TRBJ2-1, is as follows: AAGVIQSPRHLIKEKRETATLKCYPIPRHDTVYWYQQGPGQDPQFLISFYEKMQSDKGSIPDRFSAQQFSDYHSELNMSSLELGDSALYFCASSLVAGDYFEQFFGPGTRLTVL.

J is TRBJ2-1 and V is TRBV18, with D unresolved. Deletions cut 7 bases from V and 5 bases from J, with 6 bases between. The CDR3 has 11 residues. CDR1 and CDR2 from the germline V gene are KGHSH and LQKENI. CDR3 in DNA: TGTGCCAGCTTACAAGACAATGAGCAGTTCTTC. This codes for CASLQDNEQFF.

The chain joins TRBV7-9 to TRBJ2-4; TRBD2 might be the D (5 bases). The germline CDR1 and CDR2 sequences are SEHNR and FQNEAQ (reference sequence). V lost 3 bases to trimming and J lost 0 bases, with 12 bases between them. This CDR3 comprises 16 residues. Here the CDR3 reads CASSFTLDVAKNIQYF. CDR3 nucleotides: TGTGCCAGCAGCTTCACACTAGATGTAGCCAAAAACATTCAGTACTTC.

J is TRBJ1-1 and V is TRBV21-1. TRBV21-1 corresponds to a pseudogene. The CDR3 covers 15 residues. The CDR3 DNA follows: TGTGCCAGCAGCAAAGAAGGGAGCGTGTGGACTGAAGCTTTCTTT. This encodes CASSKEGSVWTEAFF.